This T cell receptor (beta chain) was captured in a study of T cells after yellow fever vaccination. Findings and limits, study-wide: The CD4 compartment and the CD8 compartment contained a small share of clonotypes in common.

Germline V gene data show CDR1 as SGHRS and CDR2 as YFSETQ. V was pared by 4 bases and J by 5 bases, with 13 bases of the junction left unmatched. CDR3 size: 17 residues. Ten or more counts support this clonotype. Antigen: not known. Synthesis of TCR cDNA relied on 5'RACE template switching, which attached a universal primer site and UMIs. In TCRdb, the 5' RACE reads were re-called with MiXCR into one record per CDR3 protein. The table includes around 65,000 distinct CDR3 sequences, approximately 5% detected once. The chain has TRBV5-1 and TRBJ2-2; TRBD2 matches at 8 bases. The material was CD4+ T cells sorted from PBMCs, obtained roughly 15 days after the first yellow fever vaccination. The source is a man aged 18 to 29 who received the YFV17D yellow fever vaccine. CDR3 sequence reads: CASSREGFGGWTGELFF. The CDR3 nucleotides read TGCGCCAGCAGCCGGGAGGGATTTGGAGGTTGGACCGGGGAGCTGTTTTTT.